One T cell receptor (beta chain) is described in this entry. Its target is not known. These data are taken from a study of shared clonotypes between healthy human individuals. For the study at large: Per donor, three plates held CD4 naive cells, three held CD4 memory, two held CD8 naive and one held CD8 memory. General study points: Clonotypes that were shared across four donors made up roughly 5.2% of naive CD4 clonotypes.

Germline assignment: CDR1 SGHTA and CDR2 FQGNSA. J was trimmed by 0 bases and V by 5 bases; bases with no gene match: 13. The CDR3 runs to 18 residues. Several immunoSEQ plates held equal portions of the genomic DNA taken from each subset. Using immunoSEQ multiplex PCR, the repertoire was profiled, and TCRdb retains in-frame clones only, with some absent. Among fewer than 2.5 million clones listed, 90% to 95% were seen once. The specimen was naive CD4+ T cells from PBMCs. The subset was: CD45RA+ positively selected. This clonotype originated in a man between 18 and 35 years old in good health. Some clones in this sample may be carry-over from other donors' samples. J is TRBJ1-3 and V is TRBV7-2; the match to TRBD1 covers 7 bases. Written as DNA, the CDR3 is TGTGCCAGCAGCCCTCACACAGGGGCCCCCTTCTCTGGAAACACCATATATTTT. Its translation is CASSPHTGAPFSGNTIYF.